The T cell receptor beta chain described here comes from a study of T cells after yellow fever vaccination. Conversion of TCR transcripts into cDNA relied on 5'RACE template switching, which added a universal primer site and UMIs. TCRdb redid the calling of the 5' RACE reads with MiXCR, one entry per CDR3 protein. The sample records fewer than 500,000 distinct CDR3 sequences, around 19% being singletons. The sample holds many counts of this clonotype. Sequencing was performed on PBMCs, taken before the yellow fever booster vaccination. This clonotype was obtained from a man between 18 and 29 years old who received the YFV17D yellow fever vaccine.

The CDR3 protein is CASSLGAGGKTQYF. CDR3 DNA: TGTGCCAGCAGCTTAGGAGCGGGGGGGAAGACCCAGTACTTC. This chain connects TRBV7-2 to TRBJ2-5; 10 bases are a match to TRBD2. Germline-derived CDR1 and CDR2 are SGHTA and FQGNSA. V was pared by 1 base and J by 6 bases, with 2 bases of the junction left unmatched. The CDR3 has 14 amino acids.